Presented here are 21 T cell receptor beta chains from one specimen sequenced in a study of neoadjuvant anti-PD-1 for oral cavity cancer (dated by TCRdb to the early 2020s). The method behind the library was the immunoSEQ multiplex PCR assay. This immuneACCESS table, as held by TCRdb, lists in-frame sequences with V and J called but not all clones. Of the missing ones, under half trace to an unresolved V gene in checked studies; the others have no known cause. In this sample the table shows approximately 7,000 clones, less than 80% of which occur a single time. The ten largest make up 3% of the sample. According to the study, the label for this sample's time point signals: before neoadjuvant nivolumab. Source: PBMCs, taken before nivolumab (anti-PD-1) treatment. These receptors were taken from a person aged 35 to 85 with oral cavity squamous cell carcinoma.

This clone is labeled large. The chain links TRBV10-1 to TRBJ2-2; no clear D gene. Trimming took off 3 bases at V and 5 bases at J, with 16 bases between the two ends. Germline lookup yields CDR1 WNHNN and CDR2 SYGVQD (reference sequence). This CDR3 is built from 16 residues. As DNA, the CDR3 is TGCGCCAGCAGTGACCCGGATAATGGGGAAACCGGGGAGCTGTTTTTT. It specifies CASSDPDNGETGELFF.

This chain's CDR3 is CASSRGLAGAGANVLTF. DNA for the CDR3: TGTGCCAGCAGCAGGGGACTGGCTGGGGCTGGGGCCAACGTCCTGACTTTC. This chain joins TRBV5-5 and TRBJ2-6; D perhaps matches TRBD2 (6 bases). The CDR3 is made up of 17 amino acids. The V gene lost 4 bases and the J gene lost 2 bases, with 16 bases spanning the gap. Germline loops: CDR1 SGHKS, CDR2 YYEKEE (reference sequence).

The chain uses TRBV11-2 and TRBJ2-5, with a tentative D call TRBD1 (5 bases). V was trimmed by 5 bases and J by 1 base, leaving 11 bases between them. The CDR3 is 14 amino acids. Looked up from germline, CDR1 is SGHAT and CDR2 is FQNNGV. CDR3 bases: TGTGCCAGCAGCGGAGCAGGGTTCCAAGAGACCCAGTACTTC. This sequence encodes CASSGAGFQETQYF.

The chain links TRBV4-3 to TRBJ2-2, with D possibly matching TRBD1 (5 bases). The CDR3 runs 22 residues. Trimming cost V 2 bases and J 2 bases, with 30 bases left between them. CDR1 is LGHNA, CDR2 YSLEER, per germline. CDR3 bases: TGCGCCAGCAGCCAACAAAAGGACACTTTTAGGGCAGAATGGGGCAACACCGGGGAGCTGTTTTTT. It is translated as CASSQQKDTFRAEWGNTGELFF.

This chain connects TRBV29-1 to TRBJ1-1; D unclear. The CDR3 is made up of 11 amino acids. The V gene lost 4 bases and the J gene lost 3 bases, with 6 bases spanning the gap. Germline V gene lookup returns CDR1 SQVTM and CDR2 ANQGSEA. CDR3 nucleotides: TGCAGCGTTGGGGATGACACTGAAGCTTTCTTT. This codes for CSVGDDTEAFF.

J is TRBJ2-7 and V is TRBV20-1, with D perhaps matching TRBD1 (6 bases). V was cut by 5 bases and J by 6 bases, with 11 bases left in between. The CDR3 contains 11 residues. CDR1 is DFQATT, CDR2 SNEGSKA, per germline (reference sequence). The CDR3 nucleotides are TGCAGTGCTTTAACAGGGTTCGAGCAGTACTTC. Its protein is CSALTGFEQYF.

CDR3 sequence (DNA): TGTGCCAGCAGGCTTACAGGGGGCTGGCAGGGCACTGAAGCTTTCTTT. Translation gives CASRLTGGWQGTEAFF. The genes are TRBV11-2 and TRBJ1-1; TRBD1 agrees at 9 bases. CDR3 length: 16 residues. Trimming removed 6 bases from V and 4 bases from J; junction bases left unmatched: 12. The germline CDR1 and CDR2 sequences are SGHAT and FQNNGV.

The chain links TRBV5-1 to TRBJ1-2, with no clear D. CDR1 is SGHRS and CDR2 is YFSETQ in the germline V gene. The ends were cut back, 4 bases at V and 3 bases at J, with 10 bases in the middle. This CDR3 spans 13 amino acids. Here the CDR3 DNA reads TGCGCCAGCAGCCCCGGACTTTACTATGGCTACACCTTC. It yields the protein CASSPGLYYGYTF.

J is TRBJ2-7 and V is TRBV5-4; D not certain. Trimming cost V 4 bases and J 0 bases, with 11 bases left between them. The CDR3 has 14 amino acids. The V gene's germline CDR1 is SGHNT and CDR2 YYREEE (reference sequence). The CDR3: CASSSLGSSYEQYF. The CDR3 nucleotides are TGTGCCAGCAGCAGCTTGGGGTCCTCCTACGAGCAGTACTTC.

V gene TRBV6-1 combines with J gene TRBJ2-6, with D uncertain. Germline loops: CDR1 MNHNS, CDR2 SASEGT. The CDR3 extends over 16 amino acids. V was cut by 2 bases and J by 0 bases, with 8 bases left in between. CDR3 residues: CASSEYVGSGANVLTF. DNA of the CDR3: TGTGCCAGCAGTGAATACGTAGGCTCTGGGGCCAACGTCCTGACTTTC.

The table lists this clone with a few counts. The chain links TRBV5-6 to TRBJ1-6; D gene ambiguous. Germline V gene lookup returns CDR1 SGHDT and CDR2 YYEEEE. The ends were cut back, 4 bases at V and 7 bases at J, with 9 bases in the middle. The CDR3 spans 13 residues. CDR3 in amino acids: CASSNSENSPLHF. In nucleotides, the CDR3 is TGTGCCAGCAGCAATTCTGAGAATTCACCCCTCCACTTT.

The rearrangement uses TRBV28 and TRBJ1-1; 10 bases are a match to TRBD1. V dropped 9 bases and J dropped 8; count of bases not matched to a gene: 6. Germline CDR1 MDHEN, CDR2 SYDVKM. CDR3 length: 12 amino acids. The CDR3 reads CASRQGAGEAFF. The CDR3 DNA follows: TGTGCCAGTAGACAGGGGGCAGGGGAAGCTTTCTTT.

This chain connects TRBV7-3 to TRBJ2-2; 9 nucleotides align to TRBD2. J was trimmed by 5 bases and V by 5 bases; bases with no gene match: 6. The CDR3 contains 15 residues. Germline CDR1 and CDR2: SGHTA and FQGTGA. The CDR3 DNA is TGTGCCAGCAGCCTGGGGACTAGCAGGACCGGGGAGCTGTTTTTT. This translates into CASSLGTSRTGELFF.

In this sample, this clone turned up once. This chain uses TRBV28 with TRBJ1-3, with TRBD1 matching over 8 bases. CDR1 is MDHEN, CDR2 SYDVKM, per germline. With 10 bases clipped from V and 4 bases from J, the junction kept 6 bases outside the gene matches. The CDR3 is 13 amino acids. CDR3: CATDRGSGNTIYF. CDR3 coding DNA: TGTGCCACTGACAGGGGATCGGGAAACACCATATATTTT.

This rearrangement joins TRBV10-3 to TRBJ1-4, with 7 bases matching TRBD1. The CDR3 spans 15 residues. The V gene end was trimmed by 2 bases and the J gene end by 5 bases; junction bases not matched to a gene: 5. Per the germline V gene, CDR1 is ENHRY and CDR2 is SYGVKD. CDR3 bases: TGTGCCATCAGTGAGGGGGACAGACAGAATGAAAAACTGTTTTTT. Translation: CAISEGDRQNEKLFF.

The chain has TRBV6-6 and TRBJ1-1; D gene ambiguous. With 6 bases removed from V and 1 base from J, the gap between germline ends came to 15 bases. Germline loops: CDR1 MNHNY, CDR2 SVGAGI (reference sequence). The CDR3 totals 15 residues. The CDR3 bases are TGTGCCAGCAGCCATCAAATCCGGACGAACACTGAAGCTTTCTTT. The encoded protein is CASSHQIRTNTEAFF.

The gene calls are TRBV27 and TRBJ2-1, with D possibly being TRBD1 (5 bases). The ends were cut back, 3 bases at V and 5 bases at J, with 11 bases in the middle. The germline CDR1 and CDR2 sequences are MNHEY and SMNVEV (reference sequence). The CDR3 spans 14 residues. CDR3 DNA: TGTGCCAGCAGTTTGGAGACAGCCGACAATGAGCAGTTCTTC. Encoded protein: CASSLETADNEQFF.

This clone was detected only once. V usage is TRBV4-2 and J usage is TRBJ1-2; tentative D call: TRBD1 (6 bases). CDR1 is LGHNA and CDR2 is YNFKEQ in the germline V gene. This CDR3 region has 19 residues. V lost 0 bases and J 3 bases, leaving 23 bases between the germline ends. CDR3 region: CASSQDRTFLGGGDYGYTF. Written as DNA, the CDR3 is TGTGCCAGCAGCCAAGATCGAACATTTTTAGGGGGGGGTGACTATGGCTACACCTTC.

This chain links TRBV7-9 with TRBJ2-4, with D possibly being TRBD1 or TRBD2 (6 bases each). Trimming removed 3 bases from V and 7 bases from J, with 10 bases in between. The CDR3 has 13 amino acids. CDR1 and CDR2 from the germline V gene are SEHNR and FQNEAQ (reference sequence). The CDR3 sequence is CASSLTGGNIQYF. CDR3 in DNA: TGTGCCAGCAGCTTGACAGGAGGGAACATTCAGTACTTC.

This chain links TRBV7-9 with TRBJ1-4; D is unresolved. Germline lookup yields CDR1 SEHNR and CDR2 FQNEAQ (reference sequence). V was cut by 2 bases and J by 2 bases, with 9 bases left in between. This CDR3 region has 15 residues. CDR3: CASSLRIGTNEKLFF. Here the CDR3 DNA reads TGTGCCAGCAGCTTACGGATTGGGACTAATGAAAAACTGTTTTTT.

CDR3 sequence reads: CASSQETTRVYEQFF. CDR3 DNA sequence: TGTGCCAGCAGCCAAGAGACCACCAGGGTCTATGAGCAGTTCTTC. J is TRBJ2-1 and V is TRBV4-2, with D perhaps TRBD1 (5 bases). V gave up 0 bases and J gave up 8 bases, with 14 bases separating them. The CDR3 sequence is 15 residues long. Germline CDR1 is LGHNA and CDR2 is YNFKEQ.